The T cell receptor (beta chain) described here comes from a study of T cells after yellow fever vaccination. Production of TCR cDNA was by 5'RACE template switching, which also added a universal primer site and UMIs. A single record per CDR3 protein comes from TCRdb applying MiXCR to the 5' RACE reads. The data contain some 500,000 distinct CDR3 sequences, about 13% of them singletons. Study observations and caveats: Most clones from primary vaccination were detected again post-booster (just under 97% CD4, roughly 90% CD8). Among all clonotypes, a small share was observed in both CD4 and CD8 compartments.

This clonotype turned up a few times. The antigen is not known. The sample here was PBMCs, taken on the day of the yellow fever booster vaccination. The sequence was collected from a man under 40 who received the YFV17D yellow fever vaccine.

The CDR3 coding sequence is TGTGCCAGTAGACCCCCCGGGGCCAGTGGAAACACCATATATTTT. This encodes CASRPPGASGNTIYF. The chain employs TRBV19 and TRBJ1-3; a possible D gene is TRBD1 (5 bases). There are 15 residues in the CDR3. The germline V gene has CDR1 LNHDA and CDR2 SQIVND (reference sequence). The V end lost 6 bases, the J end lost 3 bases, and 15 bases lay between the germline ends.